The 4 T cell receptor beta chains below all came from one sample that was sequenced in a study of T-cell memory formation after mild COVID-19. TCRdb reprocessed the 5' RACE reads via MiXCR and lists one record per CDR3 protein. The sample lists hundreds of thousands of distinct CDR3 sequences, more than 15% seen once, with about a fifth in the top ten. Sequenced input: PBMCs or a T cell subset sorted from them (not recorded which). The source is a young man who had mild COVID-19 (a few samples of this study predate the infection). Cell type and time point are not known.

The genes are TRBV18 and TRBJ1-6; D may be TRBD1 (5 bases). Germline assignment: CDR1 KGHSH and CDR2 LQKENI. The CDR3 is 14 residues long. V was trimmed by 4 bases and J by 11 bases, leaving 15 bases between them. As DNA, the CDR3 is TGTGCCAGCTCACGTGTTGCCATGGGGGCACCCCTCCACTTT. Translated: CASSRVAMGAPLHF.

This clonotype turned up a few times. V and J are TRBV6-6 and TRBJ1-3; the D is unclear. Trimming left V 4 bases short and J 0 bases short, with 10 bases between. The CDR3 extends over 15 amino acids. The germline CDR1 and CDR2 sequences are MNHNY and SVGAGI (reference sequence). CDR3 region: CASSWAQSSGNTIYF. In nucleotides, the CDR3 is TGTGCCAGCAGTTGGGCCCAGAGCTCTGGAAACACCATATATTTT.

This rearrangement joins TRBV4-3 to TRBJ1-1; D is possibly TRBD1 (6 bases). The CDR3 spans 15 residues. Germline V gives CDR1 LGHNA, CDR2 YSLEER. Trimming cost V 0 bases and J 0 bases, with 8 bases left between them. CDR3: CASSQDGGLNTEAFF. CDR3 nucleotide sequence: TGCGCCAGCAGCCAAGATGGGGGGCTGAACACTGAAGCTTTCTTT.

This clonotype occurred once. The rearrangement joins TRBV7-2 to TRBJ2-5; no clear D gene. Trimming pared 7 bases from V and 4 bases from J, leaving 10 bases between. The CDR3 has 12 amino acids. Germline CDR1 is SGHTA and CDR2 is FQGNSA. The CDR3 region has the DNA TGTGCCAGCACCTACGCCGGAGAGACCCAGTACTTC. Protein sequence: CASTYAGETQYF.